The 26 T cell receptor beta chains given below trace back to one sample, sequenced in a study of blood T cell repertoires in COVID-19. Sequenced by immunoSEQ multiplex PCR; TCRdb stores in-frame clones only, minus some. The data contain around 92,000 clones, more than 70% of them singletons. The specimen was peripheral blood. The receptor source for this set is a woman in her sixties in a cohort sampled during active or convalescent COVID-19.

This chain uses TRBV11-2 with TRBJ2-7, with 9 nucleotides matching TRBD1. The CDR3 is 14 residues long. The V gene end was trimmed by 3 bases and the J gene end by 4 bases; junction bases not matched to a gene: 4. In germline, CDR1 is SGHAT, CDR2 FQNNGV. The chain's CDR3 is CASSFLQGAYEQYF. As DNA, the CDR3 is TGTGCCAGCAGCTTCCTACAGGGGGCTTACGAGCAGTACTTC. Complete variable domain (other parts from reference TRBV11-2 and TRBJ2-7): EAGVAQSPRYKIIEKRQSVAFWCNPISGHATLYWYQQILGQGPKLLIQFQNNGVVDDSQLPKDRFSAERLKGVDSTLKIQPAKLEDSAVYLCASSFLQGAYEQYFGPGTRLTVT.

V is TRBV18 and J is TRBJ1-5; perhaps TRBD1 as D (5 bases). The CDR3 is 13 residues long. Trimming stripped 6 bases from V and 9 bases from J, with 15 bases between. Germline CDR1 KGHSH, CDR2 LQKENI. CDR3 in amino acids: CASSDSTGRPQHF. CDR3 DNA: TGTGCCAGCTCTGACAGTACCGGGAGGCCCCAGCATTTT.

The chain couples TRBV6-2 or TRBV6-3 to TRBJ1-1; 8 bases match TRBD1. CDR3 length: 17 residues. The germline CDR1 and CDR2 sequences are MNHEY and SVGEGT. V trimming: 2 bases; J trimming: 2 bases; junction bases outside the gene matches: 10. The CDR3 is CASSYPEGQGHNTEAFF. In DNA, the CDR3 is TGTGCCAGCAGTTACCCCGAAGGACAGGGTCACAACACTGAAGCTTTCTTT.

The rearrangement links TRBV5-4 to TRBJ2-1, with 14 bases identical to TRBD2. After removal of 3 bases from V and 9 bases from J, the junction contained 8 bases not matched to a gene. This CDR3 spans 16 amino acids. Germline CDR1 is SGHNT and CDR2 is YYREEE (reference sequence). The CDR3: CASSSPGLAGVFEQFF. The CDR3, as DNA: TGTGCCAGCAGCTCACCGGGACTAGCGGGAGTATTTGAGCAGTTCTTC.

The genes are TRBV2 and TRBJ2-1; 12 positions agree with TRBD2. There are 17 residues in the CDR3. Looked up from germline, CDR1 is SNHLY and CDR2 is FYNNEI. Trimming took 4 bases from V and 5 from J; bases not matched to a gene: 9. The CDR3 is CASSASGRAIVDNEQFF. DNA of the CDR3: TGTGCCAGCAGTGCTAGCGGGAGGGCCATCGTGGACAATGAGCAGTTCTTC.

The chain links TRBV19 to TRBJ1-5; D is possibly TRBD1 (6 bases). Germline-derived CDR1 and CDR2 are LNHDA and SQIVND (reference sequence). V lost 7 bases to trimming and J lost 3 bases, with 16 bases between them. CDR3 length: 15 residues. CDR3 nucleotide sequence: TGTGCCAGTACACAAGGGACAAGGGACAATCAGCCCCAGCATTTT. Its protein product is CASTQGTRDNQPQHF. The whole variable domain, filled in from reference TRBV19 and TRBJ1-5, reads DGGITQSPKYLFRKEGQNVTLSCEQNLNHDAMYWYRQDPGQGLRLIYYSQIVNDFQKGDIAEGYSVSREKKESFPLTVTSAQKNPTAFYLCASTQGTRDNQPQHFGDGTRLSIL.

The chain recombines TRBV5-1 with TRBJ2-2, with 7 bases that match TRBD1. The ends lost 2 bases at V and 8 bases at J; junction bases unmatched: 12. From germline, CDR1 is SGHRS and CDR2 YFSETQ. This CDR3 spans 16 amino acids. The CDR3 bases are TGCGCCAGCAGCTTCGACAGGGAAGTAAAATCGGGGGAGCTGTTTTTT. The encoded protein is CASSFDREVKSGELFF.

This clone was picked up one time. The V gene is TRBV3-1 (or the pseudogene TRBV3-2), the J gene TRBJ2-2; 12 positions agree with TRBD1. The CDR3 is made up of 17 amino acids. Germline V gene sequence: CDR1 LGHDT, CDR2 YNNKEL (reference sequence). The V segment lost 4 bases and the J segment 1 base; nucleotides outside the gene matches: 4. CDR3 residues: CASSPGQGALNTGELFF. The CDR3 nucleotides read TGTGCCAGCAGCCCGGGACAGGGGGCCCTGAACACCGGGGAGCTGTTTTTT.

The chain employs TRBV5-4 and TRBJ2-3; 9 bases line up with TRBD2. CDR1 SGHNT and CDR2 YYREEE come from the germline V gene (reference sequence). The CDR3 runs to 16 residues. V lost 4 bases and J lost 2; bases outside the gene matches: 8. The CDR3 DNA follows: TGTGCCAGCAGCCTAGCGGGACCCGCTTTCACAGATACGCAGTATTTT. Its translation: CASSLAGPAFTDTQYF. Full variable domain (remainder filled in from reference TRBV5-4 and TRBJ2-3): ETGVTQSPTHLIKTRGQQVTLRCSSQSGHNTVSWYQQALGQGPQFIFQYYREEENGRGNFPPRFSGLQFPNYSSELNVNALELDDSALYLCASSLAGPAFTDTQYFGPGTRLTVL.

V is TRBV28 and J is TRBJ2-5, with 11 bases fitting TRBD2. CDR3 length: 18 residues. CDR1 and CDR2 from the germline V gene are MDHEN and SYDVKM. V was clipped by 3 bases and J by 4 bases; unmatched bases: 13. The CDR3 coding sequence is TGTGCCAGCAGTTTCCCACTCGAACTAGCGGGAGATGTAGAGACCCAGTACTTC. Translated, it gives CASSFPLELAGDVETQYF.

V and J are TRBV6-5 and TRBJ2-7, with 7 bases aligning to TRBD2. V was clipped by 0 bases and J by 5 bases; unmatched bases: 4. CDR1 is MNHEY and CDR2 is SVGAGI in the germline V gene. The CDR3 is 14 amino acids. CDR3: CASSYSGGSNEQYF. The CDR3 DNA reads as TGTGCCAGCAGTTACTCAGGCGGGAGCAACGAGCAGTACTTC.

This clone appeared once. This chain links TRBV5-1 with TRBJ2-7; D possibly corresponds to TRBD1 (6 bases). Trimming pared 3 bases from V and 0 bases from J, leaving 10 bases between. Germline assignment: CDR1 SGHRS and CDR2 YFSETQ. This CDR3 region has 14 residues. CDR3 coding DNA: TGCGCCAGCAGCTCGCAGGACAGCTCCTACGAGCAGTACTTC. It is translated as CASSSQDSSYEQYF.

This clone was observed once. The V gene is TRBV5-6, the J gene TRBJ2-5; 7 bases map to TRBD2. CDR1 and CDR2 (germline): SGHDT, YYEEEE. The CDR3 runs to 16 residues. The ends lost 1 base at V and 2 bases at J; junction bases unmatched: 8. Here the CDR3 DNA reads TGTGCCAGCAGCTTGCTTCGGCTAGCGGAACAAGAGACCCAGTACTTC. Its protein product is CASSLLRLAEQETQYF.

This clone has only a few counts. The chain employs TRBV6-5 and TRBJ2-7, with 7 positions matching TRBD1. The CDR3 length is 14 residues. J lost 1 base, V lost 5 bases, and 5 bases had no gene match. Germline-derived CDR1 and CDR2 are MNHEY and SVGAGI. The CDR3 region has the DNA TGTGCCAGCAGTCCTAGACAGGGTTCCTACGAGCAGTACTTC. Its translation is CASSPRQGSYEQYF.

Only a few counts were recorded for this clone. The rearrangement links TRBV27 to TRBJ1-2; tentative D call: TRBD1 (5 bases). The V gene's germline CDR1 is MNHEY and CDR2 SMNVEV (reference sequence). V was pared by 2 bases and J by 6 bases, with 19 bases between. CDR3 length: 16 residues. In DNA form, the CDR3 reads TGTGCCAGCAGTTTAGGGGCTGGGCAGGTCGGTAATGGCTACACCTTC. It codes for CASSLGAGQVGNGYTF.

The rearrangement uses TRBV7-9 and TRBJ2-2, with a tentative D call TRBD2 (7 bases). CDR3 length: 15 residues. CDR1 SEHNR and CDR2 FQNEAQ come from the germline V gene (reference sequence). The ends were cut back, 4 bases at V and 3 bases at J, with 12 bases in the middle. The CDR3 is CASSSRGGDTGELFF. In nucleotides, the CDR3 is TGTGCCAGCAGCTCCAGGGGAGGGGACACCGGGGAGCTGTTTTTT.

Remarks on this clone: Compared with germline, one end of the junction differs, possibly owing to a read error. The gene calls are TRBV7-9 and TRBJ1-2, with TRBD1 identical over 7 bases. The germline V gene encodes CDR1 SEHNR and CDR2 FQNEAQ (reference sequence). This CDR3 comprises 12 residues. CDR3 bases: TGTGCCAGCAACTTAGGGACAGATGGCTACACCTTC. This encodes CASNLGTDGYTF. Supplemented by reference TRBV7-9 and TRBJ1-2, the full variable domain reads DTGVSQNPRHKITKRGQNVTFRCDPISEHNRLYWYRQTLGQGPEFLTYFQNEAQLEKSRLLSDRFSAERPKGSFSTLEIQRTEQGDSAMYLCASNLGTDGYTFGSGTRLTVV.

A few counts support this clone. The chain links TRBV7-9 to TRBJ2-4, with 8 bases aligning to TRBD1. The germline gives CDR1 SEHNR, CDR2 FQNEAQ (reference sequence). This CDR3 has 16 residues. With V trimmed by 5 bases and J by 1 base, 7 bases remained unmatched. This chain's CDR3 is CASSRWTGTAKNIQYF. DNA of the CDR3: TGTGCCAGCAGCCGATGGACAGGGACGGCCAAAAACATTCAGTACTTC.

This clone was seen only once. CDR3 loop: CASSVEGGYNSPLHF. DNA of the CDR3: TGTGCCAGCAGCGTAGAAGGGGGCTATAATTCACCCCTCCACTTT. The chain is built from TRBV9 and TRBJ1-6, with D tentatively TRBD1 (6 bases). V lost 0 bases to trimming and J lost 3 bases, with 7 bases between them. From germline, CDR1 is SGDLS and CDR2 YYNGEE. There are 15 residues in the CDR3. Using reference TRBV9 and TRBJ1-6 for the parts outside the CDR3, the full variable domain is DSGVTQTPKHLITATGQRVTLRCSPRSGDLSVYWYQQSLDQGLQFLIQYYNGEERAKGNILERFSAQQFPDLHSELNLSSLELGDSALYFCASSVEGGYNSPLHFGNGTRLTVT.

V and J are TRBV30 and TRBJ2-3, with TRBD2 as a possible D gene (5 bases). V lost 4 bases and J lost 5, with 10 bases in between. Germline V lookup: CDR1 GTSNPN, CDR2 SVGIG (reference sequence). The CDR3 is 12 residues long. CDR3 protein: CAWTPGVDTQYF. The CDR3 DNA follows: TGTGCCTGGACCCCCGGGGTAGATACGCAGTATTTT. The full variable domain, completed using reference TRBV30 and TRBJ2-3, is SQTIHQWPATLVQPVGSPLSLECTVEGTSNPNLYWYRQAAGRGLQLLFYSVGIGQISSEVPQNLSASRPQDRQFILSSKKLLLSDSGFYLCAWTPGVDTQYFGPGTRLTVL.

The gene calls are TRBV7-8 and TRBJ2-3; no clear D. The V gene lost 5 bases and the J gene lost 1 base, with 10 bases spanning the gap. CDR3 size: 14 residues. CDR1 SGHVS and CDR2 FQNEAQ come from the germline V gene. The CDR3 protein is CASSLVSGTDTQYF. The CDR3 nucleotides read TGTGCCAGCAGCCTTGTATCAGGCACAGATACGCAGTATTTT.

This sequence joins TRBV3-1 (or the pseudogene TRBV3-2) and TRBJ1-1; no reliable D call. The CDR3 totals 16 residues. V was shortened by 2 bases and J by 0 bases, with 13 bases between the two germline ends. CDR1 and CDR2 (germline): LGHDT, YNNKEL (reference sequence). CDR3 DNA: TGTGCCAGCAGCCAACTAACCCGGACTGTGAACACTGAAGCTTTCTTT. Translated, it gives CASSQLTRTVNTEAFF.

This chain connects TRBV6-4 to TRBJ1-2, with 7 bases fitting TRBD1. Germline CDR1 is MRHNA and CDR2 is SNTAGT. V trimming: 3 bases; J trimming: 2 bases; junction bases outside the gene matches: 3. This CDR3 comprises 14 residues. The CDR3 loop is CASSESGQNYGYTF. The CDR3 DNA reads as TGTGCCAGCAGTGAGTCGGGACAGAACTATGGCTACACCTTC.

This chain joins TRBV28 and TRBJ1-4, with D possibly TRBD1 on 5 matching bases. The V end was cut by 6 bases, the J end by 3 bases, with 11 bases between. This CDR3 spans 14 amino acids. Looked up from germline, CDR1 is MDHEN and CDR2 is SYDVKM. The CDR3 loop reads CASSTQGANEKLFF. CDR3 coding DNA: TGTGCCAGCAGCACCCAGGGTGCTAATGAAAAACTGTTTTTT.

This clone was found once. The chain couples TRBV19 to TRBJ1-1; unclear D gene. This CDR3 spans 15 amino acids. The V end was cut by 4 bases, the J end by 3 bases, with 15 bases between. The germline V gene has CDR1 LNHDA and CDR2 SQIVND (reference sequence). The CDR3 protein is CASSKAGWLDTEAFF. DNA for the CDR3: TGTGCCAGTAGTAAGGCCGGGTGGTTGGACACTGAAGCTTTCTTT.

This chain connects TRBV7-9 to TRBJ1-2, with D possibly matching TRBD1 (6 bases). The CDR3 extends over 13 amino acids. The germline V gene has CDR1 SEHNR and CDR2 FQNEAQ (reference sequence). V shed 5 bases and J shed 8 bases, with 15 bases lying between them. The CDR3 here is CASSPEIRGGYTF. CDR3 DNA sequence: TGTGCCAGCAGCCCAGAGATCAGGGGAGGCTACACCTTC.